These 18 T cell receptor beta chains originate from one sample sequenced in a study of shared T cell receptors in the human thymus. Repertoires were generated with immunoSEQ multiplex PCR, while TCRdb's copy carries only in-frame clones and drops some. The repertoire consists of roughly 660,000 clones, with approximately 90% occurring once and the leading ten covering 0.008% to 0.011%. These records were also assigned to another study, of human thymus T cells.

The sample comprised thymocytes. Receptor source: a boy under two years old with a congenital heart defect.

The J gene is TRBJ2-3, the V gene TRBV12-5; D remains unclear. Germline CDR1 reads LGHNT; CDR2 reads FRNRAP. Trimming pared 0 bases from V and 2 bases from J, leaving 15 bases between. The CDR3 contains 17 residues. CDR3 DNA: TGTGCTAGTGGTTTGGTAGTCGTAGTAAATTCCACAGATACGCAGTATTTT. This encodes CASGLVVVVNSTDTQYF.

This chain joins TRBV12-5 and TRBJ2-7; D is unresolved. Trimming pared 1 base from V and 5 bases from J, leaving 9 bases between. Germline CDR1 LGHNT, CDR2 FRNRAP. CDR3 length equals 13 residues. CDR3 DNA: TGTGCTAGTGGTTTGGCCCTCAGCGACGAGCAGTACTTC. It yields the protein CASGLALSDEQYF. Full variable domain (rest looked up from reference TRBV12-5 and TRBJ2-7): DARVTQTPRHKVTEMGQEVTMRCQPILGHNTVFWYRQTMMQGLELLAYFRNRAPLDDSGMPKDRFSAEMPDATLATLKIQPSEPRDSAVYFCASGLALSDEQYFGPGTRLTVT.

The chain uses TRBV27 and TRBJ1-1; 7 bases match TRBD1. Germline CDR1 and CDR2: MNHEY and SMNVEV (reference sequence). This CDR3 spans 11 amino acids. The V gene end was trimmed by 5 bases and the J gene end by 11 bases; junction bases not matched to a gene: 5. The CDR3 nucleotides read TGTGCCAGCAGTGGCGGACAGGAGGCTTTCTTT. Its protein product is CASSGGQEAFF.

The sample holds one count of this clone. V gene TRBV11-2 combines with J gene TRBJ1-1; possibly TRBD1 for D (6 bases). The CDR3 is made up of 17 amino acids. Germline V gene data show CDR1 as SGHAT and CDR2 as FQNNGV. V lost 3 bases, J lost 1 base, and 18 bases lay in between. The DNA for the CDR3 is TGTGCCAGCAGCTTCCATCCCGGGGCGGACAGGAACACTGAAGCTTTCTTT. Protein sequence: CASSFHPGADRNTEAFF.

This clone was found once. The V call is TRBV14, the J call TRBJ1-3; 7 bases are a match to TRBD1. The CDR3 has 17 residues. From germline, CDR1 is SGHDN and CDR2 FVKESK. Trimming at V came to 3 bases and at J to 0 bases, leaving 8 bases not matched to a gene. DNA of the CDR3: TGTGCCAGCAGCCAGGCCCGACAGGGTCCCTCTGGAAACACCATATATTTT. It encodes CASSQARQGPSGNTIYF.

In this sample, this clone turned up a few times. The CDR3 nucleotides read TGTGCCAGCAGTTACTCGGGGCTAGCGGGACACAATGAGCAGTTCTTC. As protein: CASSYSGLAGHNEQFF. This chain connects TRBV6-6 to TRBJ2-1; 9 bases agree with TRBD2. The CDR3 totals 16 residues. Germline CDR1 is MNHNY and CDR2 is SVGAGI (reference sequence). Trimming removed 0 bases from V and 5 bases from J; junction bases left unmatched: 5.

This clone appeared a few times. The rearrangement joins TRBV9 to TRBJ2-7, with no clear D. The CDR3 spans 14 residues. The V and J ends lost 0 bases and 2 bases respectively, with 9 bases between them. Per the germline V gene, CDR1 is SGDLS and CDR2 is YYNGEE. CDR3 loop: CASSVDERTYEQYF. CDR3 coding DNA: TGTGCCAGCAGCGTAGACGAGCGAACCTACGAGCAGTACTTC.

This clone was recorded a few times. The gene calls are TRBV4-1 and TRBJ2-1; 10 positions agree with TRBD2. V lost 0 bases and J lost 3; bases outside the gene matches: 8. CDR3 length: 18 amino acids. Germline loops: CDR1 MGHRA, CDR2 YSYEKL. The CDR3 DNA follows: TGCGCCAGCAGCCAAGATAGGGCTAGCGGGAGCTTCTACAATGAGCAGTTCTTC. It encodes CASSQDRASGSFYNEQFF.

This sequence joins TRBV30 and TRBJ2-5; no firm D call. Trimming removed 3 bases from V and 4 bases from J, with 6 bases in between. Germline assignment: CDR1 GTSNPN and CDR2 SVGIG (reference sequence). The CDR3 is 11 amino acids. CDR3 loop: CAWRSAETQYF. The DNA of the CDR3 is TGTGCCTGGAGAAGCGCAGAGACCCAGTACTTC.

The chain combines TRBV5-1 with TRBJ2-4; 7 bases align to TRBD1. CDR1 SGHRS and CDR2 YFSETQ come from the germline V gene. The V segment lost 2 bases and the J segment 6 bases; nucleotides outside the gene matches: 8. This CDR3 contains 15 residues. The CDR3 loop reads CASSLEGAGRNIQYF. Here the CDR3 DNA reads TGCGCCAGCAGCTTAGAGGGGGCCGGTAGAAACATTCAGTACTTC.

V is TRBV11-2 and J is TRBJ1-3; unclear D gene. Trimming cost V 5 bases and J 4 bases, with 3 bases left between them. Germline CDR1 SGHAT, CDR2 FQNNGV. The CDR3 runs to 11 residues. The CDR3 is CASSLGNTIYF. The CDR3 nucleotides are TGTGCCAGCAGCCTCGGAAACACCATATATTTT.

The gene calls are TRBV12-5 and TRBJ2-1; 11 bases align to TRBD2. The CDR3 is 16 residues long. Germline lookup yields CDR1 LGHNT and CDR2 FRNRAP. The V gene end was trimmed by 6 bases and the J gene end by 3 bases; junction bases not matched to a gene: 7. Written as DNA, the CDR3 is TGTGCTAGTGGCGCGGAGACTAGCGGGAACTACAATGAGCAGTTCTTC. This translates into CASGAETSGNYNEQFF.

This CDR3 reads CASSLGTGTEAFF. The CDR3, as DNA: TGCGCCAGCAGCTTGGGGACAGGAACTGAAGCTTTCTTT. The chain joins TRBV5-1 to TRBJ1-1; 7 bases fit TRBD1. Germline-derived CDR1 and CDR2 are SGHRS and YFSETQ. The CDR3 has 13 residues. J was trimmed by 5 bases and V by 0 bases; bases with no gene match: 1.

J is TRBJ1-5 and V is TRBV6-1; a possible D gene is TRBD1 (5 bases). CDR1 is MNHNS and CDR2 is SASEGT in the germline V gene. This CDR3 contains 15 residues. V was pared by 5 bases and J by 5 bases, with 16 bases between. The CDR3 sequence: CASSLLDMGDQPQHF. CDR3 in DNA: TGTGCCAGCAGTCTTTTGGACATGGGCGATCAGCCCCAGCATTTT.

This clone was counted between two and nine times. V gene TRBV10-3 combines with J gene TRBJ2-5; 8 bases match TRBD2. The germline V gene has CDR1 ENHRY and CDR2 SYGVKD. V shed 8 bases and J 3 bases; nucleotides not matched to a gene: 5. The CDR3 is 13 residues long. CDR3 in amino acids: CAIGAGEEETQYF. The DNA for the CDR3 is TGTGCCATCGGAGCGGGAGAGGAAGAGACCCAGTACTTC.

The gene calls are TRBV5-6 and TRBJ2-1; a weak D match, TRBD1 (6 bases). CDR1 SGHDT and CDR2 YYEEEE come from the germline V gene. Trimming removed 5 bases at V and 5 bases at J, with 20 bases between. This CDR3 has 16 amino acids. The CDR3 here is CASRLCLKDRHNEQFF. CDR3 bases: TGTGCCAGCAGACTGTGTTTGAAGGACAGACACAATGAGCAGTTCTTC.

This clone was seen a handful of times. This chain uses TRBV4-1 with TRBJ2-7, with 8 bases identical to TRBD1. The CDR3 has 18 residues. Per germline, CDR1 MGHRA and CDR2 YSYEKL. The V gene end was trimmed by 0 bases and the J gene end by 1 base; junction bases not matched to a gene: 11. The CDR3 sequence: CASSQEGPRQGRSYEQYF. The CDR3 DNA follows: TGCGCCAGCAGCCAAGAAGGCCCTAGACAGGGGAGGTCCTACGAGCAGTACTTC.

This clone was counted once. CDR3 amino acids: CSVGGQGGTGELFF. DNA for the CDR3: TGCAGCGTTGGGGGACAGGGAGGCACCGGGGAGCTGTTTTTT. This chain connects TRBV29-1 to TRBJ2-2, with 9 positions matching TRBD1. This CDR3 has 14 amino acids. The V gene end was trimmed by 4 bases and the J gene end by 4 bases; junction bases not matched to a gene: 4. Germline V gives CDR1 SQVTM, CDR2 ANQGSEA.